The clone carrying this T cell receptor beta chain was found many times. Its matching antigen is unknown. In TCRdb, the 5' RACE reads were re-called with MiXCR into one record per CDR3 protein. The data contain roughly 130,000 distinct CDR3 sequences, approximately 6.8% of them singletons. This specimen belongs to a study of CD8 T cells in ankylosing spondylitis. Findings and limits, study-wide: According to the report, clones linked to the disease were significantly enriched in matched synovial fluid samples taken from ankylosing spondylitis patients.

The sequencing sample was made of blood, either unsorted or a sorted T cell fraction (not recorded which). This TCR derives from a male donor with ankylosing spondylitis or in good health (not recorded which).

The CDR3 protein is CASSFGRPKAYEQYF. Written as DNA, the CDR3 is TGTGCCAGCAGTTTCGGGCGCCCCAAGGCTTACGAGCAGTACTTC. V and J are TRBV28 and TRBJ2-7, with D unresolved. The CDR3 contains 15 residues. Trimming stripped 3 bases from V and 4 bases from J, with 16 bases between. Germline CDR1 and CDR2: MDHEN and SYDVKM.